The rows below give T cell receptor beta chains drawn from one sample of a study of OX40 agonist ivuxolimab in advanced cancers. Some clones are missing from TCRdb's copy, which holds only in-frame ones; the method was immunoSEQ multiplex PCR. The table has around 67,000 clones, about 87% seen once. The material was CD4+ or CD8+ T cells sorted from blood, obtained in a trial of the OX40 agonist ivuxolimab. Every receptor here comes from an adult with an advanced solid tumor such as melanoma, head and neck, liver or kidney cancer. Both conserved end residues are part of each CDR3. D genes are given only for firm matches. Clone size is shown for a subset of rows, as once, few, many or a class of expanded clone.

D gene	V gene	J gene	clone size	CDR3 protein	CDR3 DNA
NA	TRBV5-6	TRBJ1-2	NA	CASTQGNYGYTF	TGTGCCAGCACCCAGGGTAACTATGGCTACACCTTC
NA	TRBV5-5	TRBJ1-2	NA	CASSLARESHYGYTF	TGTGCCAGCAGCTTGGCCAGAGAGAGTCACTATGGCTACACCTTC
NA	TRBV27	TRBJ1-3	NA	CATGPSGLNTIYF	TGTGCCACCGGGCCCTCCGGGTTGAACACCATATATTTT
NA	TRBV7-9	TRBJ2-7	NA	CASSSWSLDEQYF	TGTGCCAGCAGCTCCTGGTCACTGGACGAGCAGTACTTC
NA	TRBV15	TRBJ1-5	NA	CATSRDRSGATGNQPQHF	TGTGCCACCAGCAGAGATCGGTCAGGCGCCACAGGCAATCAGCCCCAGCATTTT
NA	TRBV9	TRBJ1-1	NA	CASSVGTAGGLGGLSEAFF	TGTGCCAGCAGCGTAGGGACTGCCGGGGGTCTAGGCGGGCTATCTGAAGCTTTCTTT
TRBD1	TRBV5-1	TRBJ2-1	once	CASSLVGTENEQFF	TGCGCCAGCAGCTTGGTTGGGACAGAGAATGAGCAGTTCTTC
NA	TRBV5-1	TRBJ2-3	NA	CASSPNGDTDTQYF	TGCGCCAGCAGCCCTAACGGGGACACAGATACGCAGTATTTT
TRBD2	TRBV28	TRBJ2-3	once	CASGTSGRGRADTQYF	TGTGCCAGCGGGACTAGCGGGAGGGGTCGCGCAGATACGCAGTATTTT
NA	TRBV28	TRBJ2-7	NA	CASSLWTGGRSVAREQYF	TGTGCCAGCAGTTTATGGACTGGAGGAAGGAGTGTGGCGCGCGAGCAGTACTTC
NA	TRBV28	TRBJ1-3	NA	CASHRATSGNTIYF	TGTGCCAGCCACAGGGCGACCTCTGGAAACACCATATATTTT
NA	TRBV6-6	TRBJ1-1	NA	CASSPIQGKAFF	TGTGCCAGCAGTCCAATTCAGGGTAAGGCTTTCTTT
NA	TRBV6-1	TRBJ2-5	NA	CASSEQGREWGETQYF	TGTGCCAGCAGTGAACAGGGGAGGGAGTGGGGAGAGACCCAGTACTTC
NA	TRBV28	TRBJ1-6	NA	CASSFHTGSTYNSPLHF	TGTGCCAGCAGTTTCCACACAGGGTCAACCTATAATTCACCCCTCCACTTT
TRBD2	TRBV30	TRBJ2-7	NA	CAWGAPGLAVYEQYF	TGTGCCTGGGGTGCCCCGGGACTAGCGGTTTACGAGCAGTACTTC
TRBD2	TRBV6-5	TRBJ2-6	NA	CASGRGGYGANVLTF	TGTGCCAGCGGCCGCGGGGGTTACGGGGCCAACGTCCTGACTTTC
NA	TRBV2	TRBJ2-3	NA	CASREPSSLGDTQYF	TGTGCCAGCAGGGAGCCTAGCAGTCTGGGAGATACGCAGTATTTT
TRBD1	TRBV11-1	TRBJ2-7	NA	CASSSGQGAYEQYF	TGTGCCAGCAGCTCTGGACAGGGCGCATACGAGCAGTACTTC
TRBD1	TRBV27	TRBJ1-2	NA	CASSLTGGQGYGYTF	TGTGCCAGCAGTTTGACAGGGGGGCAGGGGTATGGCTACACCTTC
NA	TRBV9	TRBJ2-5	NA	CASSVAPWETQYF	TGTGCCAGCAGCGTAGCGCCTTGGGAGACCCAGTACTTC
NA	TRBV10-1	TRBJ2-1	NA	CASSEGGWGQFF	TGCGCCAGCAGTGAGGGGGGCTGGGGGCAGTTCTTC
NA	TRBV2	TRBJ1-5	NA	CASKGEVNQPQHF	TGTGCCAGCAAGGGGGAGGTCAATCAGCCCCAGCATTTT